This passage covers 3 T cell receptor beta chains from one sample sequenced in a study of CD8 T cells in Susac syndrome (dated by TCRdb to between 2018 and 2021). The library was produced with the immunoSEQ multiplex PCR assay. RNA was extracted with the RNeasy kit and 0.5 to 1 ug was reverse transcribed using random hexamers. TCRdb reanalyzed the raw reads on its own, using fastp at Q25 for trimming and MiXCR for clone calling, and kept in-frame beta chains. Every distinct CDR3 protein forms one entry, paired with its most common genes and DNA. The sample table records roughly 110,000 distinct CDR3 sequences; approximately 91% of these occur just once. Around 0.14% of the sample comes from the top ten. The sample taken for sequencing was CD4+ T cells from PBMCs. Receptor source: a human donor in good health.

The rearrangement uses TRBV14 and TRBJ2-2; D remains unclear. CDR3 length equals 11 residues. V lost 1 base to trimming and J lost 8 bases, with 2 bases between them. Germline CDR1 reads SGHDN; CDR2 reads FVKESK. This CDR3 reads CASSQAGELFF. The CDR3 DNA follows: TGTGCCAGCAGCCAAGCAGGGGAGCTGTTTTTT.

V usage is TRBV3-1 and J usage is TRBJ1-5; D is unresolved. This CDR3 has 15 amino acids. Germline V gene data show CDR1 as LGHDT and CDR2 as YNNKEL (reference sequence). V gave up 0 bases and J gave up 9 bases, with 15 bases separating them. CDR3 amino acids: CASSQDTTDSRPQHF. The CDR3 DNA follows: TGTGCCAGCAGCCAAGACACCACAGACTCGAGGCCCCAGCATTTT.

This chain links TRBV20-1 with TRBJ1-5, with 7 bases lining up with TRBD1. The CDR3 contains 15 residues. Germline V gene lookup returns CDR1 DFQATT and CDR2 SNEGSKA (reference sequence). Losses at the gene ends were 5 bases for V and 1 base for J; bases not matched to a gene: 8. CDR3 bases: TGCAGTGCTCGGCCCAGGGGGATCAGCAATCAGCCCCAGCATTTT. As protein: CSARPRGISNQPQHF.